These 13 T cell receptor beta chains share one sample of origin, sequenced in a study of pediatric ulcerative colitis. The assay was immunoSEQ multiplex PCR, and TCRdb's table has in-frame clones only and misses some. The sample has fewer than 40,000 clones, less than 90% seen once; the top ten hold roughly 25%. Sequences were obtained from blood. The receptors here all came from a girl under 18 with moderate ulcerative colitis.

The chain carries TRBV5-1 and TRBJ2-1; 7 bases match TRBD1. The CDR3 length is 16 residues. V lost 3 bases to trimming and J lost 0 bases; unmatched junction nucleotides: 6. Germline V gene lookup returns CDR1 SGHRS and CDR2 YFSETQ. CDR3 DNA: TGCGCCAGCAGCTCCTACAGGGGCGGCTCCTACAATGAGCAGTTCTTC. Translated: CASSSYRGGSYNEQFF. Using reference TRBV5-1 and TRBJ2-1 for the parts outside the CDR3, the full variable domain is KAGVTQTPRYLIKTRGQQVTLSCSPISGHRSVSWYQQTPGQGLQFLFEYFSETQRNKGNFPGRFSGRQFSNSRSEMNVSTLELGDSALYLCASSSYRGGSYNEQFFGPGTRLTVL.

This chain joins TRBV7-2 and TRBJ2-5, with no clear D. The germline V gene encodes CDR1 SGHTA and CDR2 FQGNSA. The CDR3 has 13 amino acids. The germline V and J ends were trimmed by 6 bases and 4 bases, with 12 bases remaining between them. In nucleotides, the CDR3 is TGTGCCAGCAGGGACGCTTTCAGAGAGACCCAGTACTTC. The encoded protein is CASRDAFRETQYF. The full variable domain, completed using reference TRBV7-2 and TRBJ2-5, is GAGVSQSPSNKVTEKGKDVELRCDPISGHTALYWYRQSLGQGLEFLIYFQGNSAPDKSGLPSDRFSAERTGGSVSTLTIQRTQQEDSAVYLCASRDAFRETQYFGPGTRLLVL.

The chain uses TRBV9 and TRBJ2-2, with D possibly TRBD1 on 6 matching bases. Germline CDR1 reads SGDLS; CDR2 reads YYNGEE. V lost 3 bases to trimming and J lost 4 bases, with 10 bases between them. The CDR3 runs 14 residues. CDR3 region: CASSDRVSTGELFF. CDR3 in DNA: TGTGCCAGCAGCGACAGGGTATCCACCGGGGAGCTGTTTTTT.

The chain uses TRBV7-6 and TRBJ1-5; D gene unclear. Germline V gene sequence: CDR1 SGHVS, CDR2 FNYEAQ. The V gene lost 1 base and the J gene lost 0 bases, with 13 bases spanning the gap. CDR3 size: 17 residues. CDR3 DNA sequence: TGTGCCAGCAGCTTAGGCCAAGGACGGTCTAGCAATCAGCCCCAGCATTTT. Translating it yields CASSLGQGRSSNQPQHF.

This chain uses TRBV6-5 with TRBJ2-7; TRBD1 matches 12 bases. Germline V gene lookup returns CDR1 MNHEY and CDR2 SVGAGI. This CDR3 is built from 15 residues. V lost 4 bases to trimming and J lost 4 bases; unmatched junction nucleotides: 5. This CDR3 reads CASSSPGQGAYEQYF. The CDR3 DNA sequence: TGTGCCAGCAGTTCACCGGGACAGGGGGCTTACGAGCAGTACTTC.

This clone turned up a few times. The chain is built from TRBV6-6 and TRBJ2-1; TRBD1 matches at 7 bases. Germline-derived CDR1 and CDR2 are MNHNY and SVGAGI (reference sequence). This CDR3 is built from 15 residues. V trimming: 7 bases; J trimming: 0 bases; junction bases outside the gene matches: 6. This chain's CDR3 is CASNPTGYSYNEQFF. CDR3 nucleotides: TGTGCCAGCAATCCGACAGGGTACTCCTACAATGAGCAGTTCTTC.

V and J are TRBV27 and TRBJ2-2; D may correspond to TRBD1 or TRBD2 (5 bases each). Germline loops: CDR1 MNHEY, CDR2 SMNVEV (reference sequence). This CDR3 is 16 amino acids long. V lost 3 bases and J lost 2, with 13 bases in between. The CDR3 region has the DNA TGTGCCAGCAGTTTGAGAGGGGCCCTTAACACCGGGGAGCTGTTTTTT. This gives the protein CASSLRGALNTGELFF.

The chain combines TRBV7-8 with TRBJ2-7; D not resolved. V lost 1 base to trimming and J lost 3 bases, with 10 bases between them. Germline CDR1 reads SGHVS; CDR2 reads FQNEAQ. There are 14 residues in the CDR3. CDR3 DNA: TGTGCCAGCAGCTTAGTACCGTTAGACTACGAGCAGTACTTC. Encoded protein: CASSLVPLDYEQYF.

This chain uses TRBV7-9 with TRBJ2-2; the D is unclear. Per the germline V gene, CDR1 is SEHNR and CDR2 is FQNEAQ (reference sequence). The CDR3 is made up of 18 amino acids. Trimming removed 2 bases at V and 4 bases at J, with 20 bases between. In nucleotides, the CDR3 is TGTGCCAGCAGCTTAATCACATTTGGGAAACAGATCACCGGGGAGCTGTTTTTT. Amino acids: CASSLITFGKQITGELFF.

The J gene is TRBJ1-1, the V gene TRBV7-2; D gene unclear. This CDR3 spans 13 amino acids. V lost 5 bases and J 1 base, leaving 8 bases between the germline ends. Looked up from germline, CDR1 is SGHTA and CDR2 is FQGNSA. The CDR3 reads CASSVVENTEAFF. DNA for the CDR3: TGTGCCAGCAGCGTGGTGGAGAACACTGAAGCTTTCTTT.

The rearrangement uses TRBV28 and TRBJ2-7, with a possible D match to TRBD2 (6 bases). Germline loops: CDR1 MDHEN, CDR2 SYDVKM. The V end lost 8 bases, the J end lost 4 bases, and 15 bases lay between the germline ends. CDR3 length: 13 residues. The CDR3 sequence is CASAPGGEYEQYF. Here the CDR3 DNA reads TGTGCCAGCGCCCCGGGCGGGGAGTACGAGCAGTACTTC.

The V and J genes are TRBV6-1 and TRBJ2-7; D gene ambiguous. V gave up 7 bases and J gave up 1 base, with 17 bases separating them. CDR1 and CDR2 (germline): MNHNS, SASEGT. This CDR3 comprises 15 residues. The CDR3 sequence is CASTQHGGSSYEQYF. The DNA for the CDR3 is TGTGCCAGCACCCAGCATGGCGGCTCATCCTACGAGCAGTACTTC.

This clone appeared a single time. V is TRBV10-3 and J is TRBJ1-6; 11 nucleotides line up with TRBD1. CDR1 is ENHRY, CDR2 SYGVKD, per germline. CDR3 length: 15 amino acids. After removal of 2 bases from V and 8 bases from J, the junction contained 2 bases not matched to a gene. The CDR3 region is CAISERTGGDSPLHF. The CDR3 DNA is TGTGCCATCAGTGAGAGGACAGGGGGCGATTCACCCCTCCACTTT.